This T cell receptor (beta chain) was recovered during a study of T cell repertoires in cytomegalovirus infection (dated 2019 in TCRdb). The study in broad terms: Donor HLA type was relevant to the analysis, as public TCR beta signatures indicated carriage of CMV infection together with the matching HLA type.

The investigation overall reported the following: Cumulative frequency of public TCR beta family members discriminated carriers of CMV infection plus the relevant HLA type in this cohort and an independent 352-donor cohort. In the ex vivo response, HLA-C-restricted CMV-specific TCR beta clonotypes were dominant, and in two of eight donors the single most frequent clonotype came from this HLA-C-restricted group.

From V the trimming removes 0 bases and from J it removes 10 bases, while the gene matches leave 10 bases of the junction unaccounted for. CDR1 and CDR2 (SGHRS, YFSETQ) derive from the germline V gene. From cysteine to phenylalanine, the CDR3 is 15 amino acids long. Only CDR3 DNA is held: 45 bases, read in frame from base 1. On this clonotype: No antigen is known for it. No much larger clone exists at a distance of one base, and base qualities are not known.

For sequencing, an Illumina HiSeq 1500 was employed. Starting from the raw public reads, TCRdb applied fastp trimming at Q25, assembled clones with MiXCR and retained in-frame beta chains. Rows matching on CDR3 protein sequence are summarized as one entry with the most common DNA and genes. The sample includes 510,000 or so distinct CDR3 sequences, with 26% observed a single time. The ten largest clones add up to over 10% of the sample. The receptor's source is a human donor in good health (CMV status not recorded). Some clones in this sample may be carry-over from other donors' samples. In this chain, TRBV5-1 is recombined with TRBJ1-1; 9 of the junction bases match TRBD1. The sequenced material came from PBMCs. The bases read TGCGCCAGCAGCTTGGATACAGGGGGCTCTTGGAGAGCTTTCTTT. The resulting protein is CASSLDTGGSWRAFF.